Below are 6 T cell receptor beta chains sequenced from a single sample in a study of shared clonotypes between healthy human individuals. Measured with immunoSEQ multiplex PCR; TCRdb has only the in-frame clones, and not every one. The sample consists of about a million clones, roughly 75% of them appearing once. What was sequenced was memory CD4+ T cells sorted from blood. The subset: CD45RA-negative fraction. Source of these receptors: a man in his late teens or twenties in good health.

The rearrangement joins TRBV30 to TRBJ2-3; 7 nucleotides line up with TRBD2. With 0 bases clipped from V and 0 bases from J, the junction kept 6 bases outside the gene matches. CDR3 size: 16 residues. Germline values: CDR1 GTSNPN, CDR2 SVGIG (reference sequence). CDR3 in DNA: TGTGCCTGGAGTGTAATCGCTAGCGGTAGCACAGATACGCAGTATTTT. Its translation: CAWSVIASGSTDTQYF.

This clone was seen repeatedly, ten times or more. CDR3: CASSFDPRGTEAFF. CDR3 DNA sequence: TGCGCCAGCAGCTTCGACCCACGTGGCACTGAAGCTTTCTTT. J is TRBJ1-1 and V is TRBV5-1; D ambiguous. This CDR3 is 14 amino acids long. V was pared by 2 bases and J by 4 bases, with 12 bases between. Germline V gene lookup returns CDR1 SGHRS and CDR2 YFSETQ.

The chain joins TRBV7-2 to TRBJ1-1; 7 bases match TRBD1. There are 14 residues in the CDR3. Germline lookup yields CDR1 SGHTA and CDR2 FQGNSA. Trimming took 4 bases from V and 11 from J; bases not matched to a gene: 13. CDR3 sequence (DNA): TGTGCCAGCAGCTCCGGGACAGTGGACCTGAGGGCTTTCTTT. Protein: CASSSGTVDLRAFF. Full variable domain (rest looked up from reference TRBV7-2 and TRBJ1-1): GAGVSQSPSNKVTEKGKDVELRCDPISGHTALYWYRQSLGQGLEFLIYFQGNSAPDKSGLPSDRFSAERTGGSVSTLTIQRTQQEDSAVYLCASSSGTVDLRAFFGQGTRLTVV.

The chain recombines TRBV30 with TRBJ2-3; TRBD2 aligns across 13 bases. V shed 5 bases, J shed 3 bases, and the junction held 8 bases outside the gene matches. Looked up from germline, CDR1 is GTSNPN and CDR2 is SVGIG (reference sequence). The CDR3 contains 16 residues. CDR3 DNA: TGTGCCTGGGGACCCGGACTAGCGGGGGTAACAGATACGCAGTATTTT. Its translation: CAWGPGLAGVTDTQYF.

Turning to this clone: This sample also contains other DNA sequences that code for the same CDR3. The chain links TRBV7-2 to TRBJ2-3; TRBD2 matches at 14 bases. Germline values: CDR1 SGHTA, CDR2 FQGNSA. The CDR3 has 16 amino acids. V lost 5 bases and J lost 3; bases outside the gene matches: 4. CDR3 region: CASSGRLAGGTDTQYF. The CDR3 DNA is TGTGCCAGCAGCGGTCGACTAGCGGGAGGGACAGATACGCAGTATTTT.

The chain has TRBV29-1 and TRBJ1-2; 7 bases fit TRBD1. Germline V gene data show CDR1 as SQVTM and CDR2 as ANQGSEA. Trimming took 7 bases from V and 4 from J; bases not matched to a gene: 9. The CDR3 totals 13 residues. Here the CDR3 DNA reads TGCAGCGCTGGCCTCTGGGACAGCTATGGCTACACCTTC. Translation: CSAGLWDSYGYTF.